This passage covers 20 T cell receptor beta chains from one sample sequenced in a study of T cell responses to AZD1222 COVID-19 vaccine. Sequencing was performed with immunoSEQ multiplex PCR; in TCRdb, only in-frame clones are kept and a portion is missing. This sample has roughly 100,000 clones, with around 91% found just once. Sequencing was performed on peripheral blood, taken 28 days after the second AZD1222 dose. All receptors come from an adult who received the AZD1222 COVID-19 vaccine.

The CDR3 coding sequence is TGTGCCAGCAGCCAAGGGACAGGTCTGCAGCCCCAGCATTTT. Its protein is CASSQGTGLQPQHF. This sequence joins TRBV3-1 (or the pseudogene TRBV3-2) and TRBJ1-5; 7 bases match TRBD1. CDR1 is LGHDT and CDR2 is YNNKEL in the germline V gene (reference sequence). This CDR3 contains 14 residues. V shed 1 base and J 7 bases; nucleotides not matched to a gene: 4.

The V call is TRBV7-2, the J call TRBJ1-5; maybe TRBD1 (5 bases). Germline-derived CDR1 and CDR2 are SGHTA and FQGNSA. This CDR3 comprises 14 residues. V was clipped by 5 bases and J by 3 bases, with 11 bases between them. The CDR3 bases are TGTGCCAGCAGCCCCCGACAGTTCAATCAGCCCCAGCATTTT. Translating it yields CASSPRQFNQPQHF.

V gene TRBV4-1 combines with J gene TRBJ1-1, with D perhaps matching TRBD1 (6 bases). The V and J ends lost 0 bases and 0 bases respectively, with 14 bases between them. CDR1 is MGHRA and CDR2 is YSYEKL in the germline V gene. This CDR3 region has 17 residues. The chain's CDR3 is CASSQDWTVTLNTEAFF. The CDR3 nucleotides read TGCGCCAGCAGCCAAGATTGGACAGTAACGCTGAACACTGAAGCTTTCTTT.

This clone was counted a single time. This sequence joins TRBV3-1 (or the pseudogene TRBV3-2) and TRBJ1-2; D might be TRBD1 (5 bases). Germline-derived CDR1 and CDR2 are LGHDT and YNNKEL (reference sequence). Trimming left V 0 bases short and J 8 bases short, with 13 bases between. The CDR3 loop spans 14 amino acids. In nucleotides, the CDR3 is TGTGCCAGCAGCCAAGACACCGGGACGTACGGCTACACCTTC. This codes for CASSQDTGTYGYTF.

This chain links TRBV5-5 with TRBJ1-4; tentatively, D is TRBD1 (6 bases). With 4 bases removed from V and 0 bases from J, the gap between germline ends came to 10 bases. The length of the CDR3 is 15 residues. Per germline, CDR1 SGHKS and CDR2 YYEKEE (reference sequence). The CDR3 coding sequence is TGTGCCAGCAGCGGGGGGACACCAACTAATGAAAAACTGTTTTTT. This gives the protein CASSGGTPTNEKLFF.

This clone was seen once. V and J are TRBV18 and TRBJ1-1; no clear D. V lost 0 bases and J lost 3, with 14 bases in between. This CDR3 region has 16 residues. CDR1 is KGHSH and CDR2 is LQKENI in the germline V gene. The CDR3 region has the DNA TGTGCCAGCTCACCACCCCGTGGACGAACACACACTGAAGCTTTCTTT. This encodes CASSPPRGRTHTEAFF.

The count of this clone is one. The rearrangement links TRBV24-1 to TRBJ2-1, with TRBD2 identical over 11 bases. The CDR3 consists of 15 residues. The germline CDR1 and CDR2 sequences are KGHDR and SFDVKD. The trim removed 4 bases at V and 9 bases at J, leaving 7 bases unmatched. Here the CDR3 reads CATSDTGTSGSEQFF. The CDR3, as DNA: TGTGCCACCAGTGACACCGGGACTAGCGGCAGTGAGCAGTTCTTC.

This clone was seen just once. The CDR3 spells CASSLVSEGGYTF. DNA for the CDR3: TGTGCCAGCAGCTTAGTGTCCGAGGGCGGCTACACCTTC. The chain joins TRBV7-9 to TRBJ1-2; D gene unclear. The germline V and J ends were trimmed by 1 base and 8 bases, with 11 bases remaining between them. The CDR3 contains 13 residues. Germline V gene sequence: CDR1 SEHNR, CDR2 FQNEAQ (reference sequence).

This clone was recorded once. This sequence joins TRBV6-2 or TRBV6-3 and TRBJ2-5; D is undetermined. Trimming stripped 2 bases from V and 0 bases from J, with 7 bases between. CDR1 and CDR2 from the germline V gene are MNHEY and SVGEGT. The CDR3 has 14 amino acids. The CDR3 DNA reads TGTGCCAGCAGTTACGGACGGAACCAAGAGACCCAGTACTTC. Translated, it gives CASSYGRNQETQYF.

The chain uses TRBV29-1 and TRBJ1-3; D is uncertain. The CDR3 has 12 amino acids. Deletions cut 3 bases from V and 3 bases from J, with 6 bases between. Germline loops: CDR1 SQVTM, CDR2 ANQGSEA. In DNA, the CDR3 is TGCAGCGTTGATGGGGTTGGAAACACCATATATTTT. Translating gives CSVDGVGNTIYF.

The gene calls are TRBV18 and TRBJ2-7; TRBD1 aligns across 7 bases. CDR1 and CDR2 from the germline V gene are KGHSH and LQKENI. The CDR3 length is 15 residues. The trim removed 0 bases at V and 4 bases at J, leaving 6 bases unmatched. The CDR3 spells CASSPPGQLTYEQYF. The CDR3 region has the DNA TGTGCCAGCTCACCACCGGGACAGCTGACGTACGAGCAGTACTTC.

The chain has TRBV2 and TRBJ1-1; unclear D gene. The V gene's germline CDR1 is SNHLY and CDR2 FYNNEI. The CDR3 is 13 amino acids. The V end was cut by 2 bases, the J end by 0 bases, with 4 bases between. The CDR3 here is CASSELVNTEAFF. The CDR3 bases are TGTGCCAGCAGTGAATTAGTGAACACTGAAGCTTTCTTT.

The rearrangement joins TRBV19 to TRBJ2-2; maybe TRBD2 (6 bases). Trimming left V 6 bases short and J 3 bases short, with 11 bases between. The CDR3 contains 14 residues. Germline loops: CDR1 LNHDA, CDR2 SQIVND (reference sequence). CDR3 amino acids: CASRVWGDTGELFF. For the CDR3, the DNA is TGTGCCAGTAGGGTGTGGGGGGACACCGGGGAGCTGTTTTTT. Full variable domain (remainder filled in from reference TRBV19 and TRBJ2-2): DGGITQSPKYLFRKEGQNVTLSCEQNLNHDAMYWYRQDPGQGLRLIYYSQIVNDFQKGDIAEGYSVSREKKESFPLTVTSAQKNPTAFYLCASRVWGDTGELFFGEGSRLTVL.

This chain uses TRBV7-2 with TRBJ2-7, with D possibly called TRBD1 or TRBD2 (5 bases each). Germline V gene lookup returns CDR1 SGHTA and CDR2 FQGNSA. Trimming took off 0 bases at V and 7 bases at J, with 10 bases between the two ends. The CDR3 spans 13 residues. This chain's CDR3 is CASSLAGVLEQYF. The DNA for the CDR3 is TGTGCCAGCAGCTTAGCGGGGGTTTTGGAGCAGTACTTC.

The chain uses TRBV7-2 and TRBJ1-5; D is ambiguous. CDR1 is SGHTA, CDR2 FQGNSA, per germline. The CDR3 loop spans 15 amino acids. V shed 2 bases and J shed 0 bases, with 8 bases lying between them. CDR3 DNA sequence: TGTGCCAGCAGCTTATGGGATTATAGCAATCAGCCCCAGCATTTT. Its protein is CASSLWDYSNQPQHF.

The V gene is TRBV24-1, the J gene TRBJ2-3, with 7 bases fitting TRBD2. Germline V CDR1 and CDR2: KGHDR, SFDVKD. The CDR3 totals 14 residues. V lost 1 base and J lost 6; bases outside the gene matches: 3. This CDR3 reads CATSDLSGADTQYF. The CDR3 bases are TGTGCCACCAGTGATTTAAGCGGGGCCGATACGCAGTATTTT.

This chain connects TRBV7-8 to TRBJ1-2; D is unresolved. The germline gives CDR1 SGHVS, CDR2 FQNEAQ. V was clipped by 5 bases and J by 3 bases, with 7 bases between them. The CDR3 is 12 residues long. The CDR3 nucleotides are TGTGCCAGCAGCCAAGACTACTATGGCTACACCTTC. As protein: CASSQDYYGYTF.

The chain is built from TRBV27 and TRBJ1-5; D remains unclear. Trimming left V 5 bases short and J 0 bases short, with 5 bases between. CDR3 length equals 13 residues. Per the germline V gene, CDR1 is MNHEY and CDR2 is SMNVEV (reference sequence). For the CDR3, the DNA is TGTGCCAGCAGTCGTAATAGCAATCAGCCCCAGCATTTT. Residues: CASSRNSNQPQHF.

This clone turned up a few times. The rearrangement links TRBV6-5 to TRBJ2-1, with TRBD2 identical over 8 bases. This CDR3 has 15 amino acids. Germline V gene lookup returns CDR1 MNHEY and CDR2 SVGAGI. The V segment lost 2 bases and the J segment 5 bases; nucleotides outside the gene matches: 5. For the CDR3, the DNA is TGTGCCAGCAGTTACACCCAGCGGGGGAACAATGAGCAGTTCTTC. Translated: CASSYTQRGNNEQFF.

The V call is TRBV4-3, the J call TRBJ2-1; 10 positions match TRBD2. Germline V gene sequence: CDR1 LGHNA, CDR2 YSLEER. V shed 0 bases and J 2 bases; nucleotides not matched to a gene: 4. This CDR3 spans 17 amino acids. The CDR3 loop is CASSQETSGVAYNEQFF. CDR3 nucleotides: TGCGCCAGCAGCCAAGAAACTAGCGGGGTTGCCTACAATGAGCAGTTCTTC.